These 25 T cell receptor beta chains came from one sample sequenced in a study of shared clonotypes between healthy human individuals. Here immunoSEQ multiplex PCR was the method, and the copy in TCRdb shows in-frame clones only, minus some. Among approximately 500,000 clones, approximately 95% were seen once, and the ten largest hold approximately 0.06%. The sample was naive CD4+ T cells sorted from blood. The subset denotes: CD45RA+ positively selected. These receptors were obtained from a woman in her 30s in good health.

V usage is TRBV4-2 and J usage is TRBJ2-5, with 13 positions matching TRBD2. Germline lookup yields CDR1 LGHNA and CDR2 YNFKEQ. The ends lost 4 bases at V and 2 bases at J; junction bases unmatched: 4. This CDR3 contains 16 residues. The CDR3 region has the DNA TGTGCCAGCAGCCTCGGGACTAGCGGGACTCAAGAGACCCAGTACTTC. Its translation: CASSLGTSGTQETQYF.

In DNA, the CDR3 is TGCGCCAGCAGCCAAGAGGGCCAGGTCTTCGGGTATAATTCACCCCTCCACTTT. Protein sequence: CASSQEGQVFGYNSPLHF. The rearrangement links TRBV4-1 to TRBJ1-6; no reliable D call. This CDR3 contains 18 residues. The germline CDR1 and CDR2 sequences are MGHRA and YSYEKL. Trimming took 0 bases from V and 4 from J, leaving 16 bases between them.

This rearrangement joins TRBV5-5 to TRBJ2-7; D is perhaps TRBD2 (6 bases). The CDR3 is made up of 14 amino acids. Trimming removed 5 bases at V and 4 bases at J, with 16 bases between. Germline CDR1 reads SGHKS; CDR2 reads YYEKEE (reference sequence). CDR3 loop: CASSYRDSFYEQYF. In DNA form, the CDR3 reads TGTGCCAGCAGTTATAGGGACTCTTTTTACGAGCAGTACTTC.

The chain joins TRBV4-1 to TRBJ2-1, with 11 bases fitting TRBD2. The CDR3 extends over 16 amino acids. V shed 4 bases and J 0 bases; nucleotides not matched to a gene: 2. Per germline, CDR1 MGHRA and CDR2 YSYEKL. DNA for the CDR3: TGCGCCAGCAGCCCTAGCGGGAGGACCTCCTACAATGAGCAGTTCTTC. Translated: CASSPSGRTSYNEQFF.

This chain joins TRBV28 and TRBJ2-7, with TRBD1 identical over 9 bases. Unmatched junction bases numbered 10, after V lost 7 bases and J lost 3 bases. The V gene's germline CDR1 is MDHEN and CDR2 SYDVKM. The CDR3 consists of 15 residues. In nucleotides, the CDR3 is TGTGCCAGCACCCCCGGCGGGACAGGGTTCTACGAGCAGTACTTC. It yields the protein CASTPGGTGFYEQYF.

This rearrangement joins TRBV7-9 to TRBJ2-7, with 7 bases that match TRBD1. This CDR3 comprises 15 residues. V lost 5 bases to trimming and J lost 5 bases; unmatched junction nucleotides: 12. CDR1 is SEHNR, CDR2 FQNEAQ, per germline (reference sequence). The CDR3 protein is CASSPDRVKWNEQYF. The CDR3 coding sequence is TGTGCCAGCAGCCCTGACAGGGTTAAATGGAACGAGCAGTACTTC.

The chain carries TRBV5-4 and TRBJ2-7, with a tentative D call TRBD2 (5 bases). The CDR3 length is 17 residues. The V gene's germline CDR1 is SGHNT and CDR2 YYREEE (reference sequence). V gave up 4 bases and J gave up 7 bases, with 27 bases separating them. The CDR3: CASSGSFIRAKGEEQYF. For the CDR3, the DNA is TGTGCCAGCAGCGGCTCTTTTATTAGGGCCAAGGGAGAAGAGCAGTACTTC.

The chain recombines TRBV11-2 with TRBJ2-1; 14 nucleotides align to TRBD2. Trimming cost V 5 bases and J 0 bases; bases outside gene matches: 6. This CDR3 comprises 18 residues. The germline CDR1 and CDR2 sequences are SGHAT and FQNNGV. The CDR3 DNA reads as TGTGCCAGCAGCCTAGGACTAGCGGGAGGACCCTCCTACAATGAGCAGTTCTTC. Protein sequence: CASSLGLAGGPSYNEQFF.

This chain joins TRBV7-8 and TRBJ2-3; D gene uncertain. CDR3 size: 16 residues. Germline V gene sequence: CDR1 SGHVS, CDR2 FQNEAQ. V was clipped by 6 bases and J by 1 base, with 17 bases between them. The CDR3 protein is CASSQRARYGTDTQYF. DNA of the CDR3: TGTGCCAGCAGTCAACGGGCGAGGTATGGCACAGATACGCAGTATTTT.

This clone was seen only once. The chain recombines TRBV18 with TRBJ1-5; 7 nucleotides match TRBD1. CDR1 is KGHSH, CDR2 LQKENI, per germline. The CDR3 consists of 16 residues. The V segment lost 3 bases and the J segment 0 bases; nucleotides outside the gene matches: 5. As DNA, the CDR3 is TGTGCCAGCTCACCGACAGGGCTTTATAGCAATCAGCCCCAGCATTTT. Its translation is CASSPTGLYSNQPQHF.

This chain joins TRBV9 and TRBJ2-7; weak D call: TRBD2 (8 bases). The V gene's germline CDR1 is SGDLS and CDR2 YYNGEE. V lost 4 bases and J lost 6, with 23 bases in between. The CDR3 contains 16 residues. Here the CDR3 DNA reads TGTGCCAGCAGCCACGGCAGGGGGACTAGTGCTGTCGAGCAGTACTTC. Amino acids: CASSHGRGTSAVEQYF.

The chain couples TRBV6-6 to TRBJ2-3, with D tentatively TRBD1 or TRBD2 (6 bases each). The germline V and J ends were trimmed by 7 bases and 2 bases, with 19 bases remaining between them. CDR1 and CDR2 from the germline V gene are MNHNY and SVGAGI (reference sequence). This CDR3 spans 16 amino acids. The CDR3 sequence: CASTPTGATATDTQYF. The CDR3 region has the DNA TGTGCCAGCACTCCGACGGGGGCGACCGCCACAGATACGCAGTATTTT.

V gene TRBV19 combines with J gene TRBJ2-5, with D unclear. Trimming removed 1 base at V and 9 bases at J, with 12 bases between. Per the germline V gene, CDR1 is LNHDA and CDR2 is SQIVND (reference sequence). The CDR3 is made up of 13 amino acids. CDR3: CASSIGVQNAQYF. The DNA of the CDR3 is TGTGCCAGTAGTATAGGGGTTCAAAATGCCCAGTACTTC.

This chain connects TRBV2 to TRBJ2-4, with TRBD1 identical over 8 bases. CDR1 and CDR2 (germline): SNHLY, FYNNEI. V was pared by 6 bases and J by 6 bases, with 7 bases of the junction left unmatched. The CDR3 loop spans 14 amino acids. CDR3 protein: CASSLETGVNIQYF. CDR3 sequence (DNA): TGTGCCAGCAGCCTAGAGACAGGGGTAAACATTCAGTACTTC. The full variable domain, with the rest looked up from reference TRBV2 and TRBJ2-4, is EPEVTQTPSHQVTQMGQEVILRCVPISNHLYFYWYRQILGQKVEFLVSFYNNEISEKSEIFDDQFSVERPDGSNFTLKIRSTKLEDSAMYFCASSLETGVNIQYFGAGTRLSVL.

The chain recombines TRBV10-3 with TRBJ1-2; 9 nucleotides line up with TRBD1. Germline V gene lookup returns CDR1 ENHRY and CDR2 SYGVKD. This CDR3 spans 16 amino acids. V lost 6 bases, J lost 6 bases, and 14 bases stayed unmatched. In DNA, the CDR3 is TGTGCCATCAGAGACCTCCGGGACAGGGTATACGATGGCTACACCTTC. This encodes CAIRDLRDRVYDGYTF.

The chain combines TRBV7-9 with TRBJ2-1, with a weak D call TRBD2 (6 bases). The ends were cut back, 3 bases at V and 3 bases at J, with 15 bases in the middle. CDR1 SEHNR and CDR2 FQNEAQ come from the germline V gene (reference sequence). The CDR3 totals 16 residues. The CDR3 is CASSFRASDDYNEQFF. The DNA of the CDR3 is TGTGCCAGCAGCTTTAGGGCTAGCGATGACTACAATGAGCAGTTCTTC.

The genes are TRBV19 and TRBJ2-3; the D is unclear. The CDR3 consists of 13 residues. The V end lost 6 bases, the J end lost 1 base, and 8 bases lay between the germline ends. The germline V gene encodes CDR1 LNHDA and CDR2 SQIVND (reference sequence). The CDR3 nucleotides are TGTGCCAGTAGACGAACAGGCACAGATACGCAGTATTTT. As protein: CASRRTGTDTQYF. The full variable domain, completed using reference TRBV19 and TRBJ2-3, is DGGITQSPKYLFRKEGQNVTLSCEQNLNHDAMYWYRQDPGQGLRLIYYSQIVNDFQKGDIAEGYSVSREKKESFPLTVTSAQKNPTAFYLCASRRTGTDTQYFGPGTRLTVL.

The chain couples TRBV5-4 to TRBJ1-2; D is uncertain. Germline lookup yields CDR1 SGHNT and CDR2 YYREEE (reference sequence). The CDR3 sequence is 12 residues long. Deletions cut 1 base from V and 6 bases from J, with 7 bases between. This chain's CDR3 is CASSLLENGYTF. The CDR3, as DNA: TGTGCCAGCAGCTTGCTGGAGAATGGCTACACCTTC.

The chain links TRBV19 to TRBJ2-3; D gene ambiguous. Germline CDR1 reads LNHDA; CDR2 reads SQIVND (reference sequence). V lost 1 base, J lost 4 bases, and 6 bases lay in between. CDR3 length: 13 amino acids. The DNA of the CDR3 is TGTGCCAGTAGTATAGGGTTTGCAGATACGCAGTATTTT. Translating gives CASSIGFADTQYF.

V usage is TRBV2 and J usage is TRBJ2-1, with D maybe TRBD2 (6 bases). CDR1 is SNHLY, CDR2 FYNNEI, per germline. The ends were cut back, 6 bases at V and 5 bases at J, with 20 bases in the middle. The CDR3 length is 16 residues. CDR3 amino acids: CASRPWETRYHNEQFF. The CDR3 DNA sequence: TGTGCCAGCAGGCCTTGGGAGACTAGGTACCACAATGAGCAGTTCTTC.

In DNA form, the CDR3 reads TGTGCCAGCAGCCCCGGACTAGCGGGAGGGCCCCCCGGGGAGCTGTTTTTT. Translating gives CASSPGLAGGPPGELFF. The chain couples TRBV5-8 to TRBJ2-2; 15 bases match TRBD2. The CDR3 is 17 amino acids. The germline V gene has CDR1 SGHTS and CDR2 YDEGEE. V lost 4 bases and J lost 6; bases outside the gene matches: 7. Using reference TRBV5-8 and TRBJ2-2 for the parts outside the CDR3, the full variable domain is EAGVTQSPTHLIKTRGQQATLRCSPISGHTSVYWYQQALGLGLQFLLWYDEGEERNRGNFPPRFSGRQFPNYSSELNVNALELEDSALYLCASSPGLAGGPPGELFFGEGSRLTVL.

In DNA form, the CDR3 reads TGTGCCAGCAGCTTAGGGGGCGGAACCTACGAGCAGTACTTC. Its protein is CASSLGGGTYEQYF. This sequence joins TRBV11-2 and TRBJ2-7, with a weak D call TRBD1 (5 bases). The CDR3 is made up of 14 amino acids. The germline V gene has CDR1 SGHAT and CDR2 FQNNGV. Trimming took 1 base from V and 2 from J, leaving 9 bases between them.

The gene calls are TRBV10-2 and TRBJ2-1, with TRBD2 matching 7 bases. The V gene's germline CDR1 is WSHSY and CDR2 SAAADI. The CDR3 spans 15 residues. V trimming: 3 bases; J trimming: 9 bases; junction bases outside the gene matches: 11. The CDR3 loop reads CASSDWGRAVLEQFF. The CDR3 nucleotides read TGCGCCAGCAGTGATTGGGGGAGGGCCGTTCTTGAGCAGTTCTTC.

V is TRBV11-2 and J is TRBJ1-5, with D possibly TRBD1 on 6 matching bases. The CDR3 has 13 residues. Germline loops: CDR1 SGHAT, CDR2 FQNNGV. Trimming stripped 5 bases from V and 4 bases from J, with 9 bases between. The DNA for the CDR3 is TGTGCCAGCAGCATTGACAGGAATCAGCCCCAGCATTTT. Protein sequence: CASSIDRNQPQHF.

The V call is TRBV5-6, the J call TRBJ2-1, with TRBD2 matching over 14 bases. Germline V gene data show CDR1 as SGHDT and CDR2 as YYEEEE. V was clipped by 4 bases and J by 5 bases; unmatched bases: 5. The CDR3 totals 16 residues. In nucleotides, the CDR3 is TGTGCCAGCAGCGCCCTGACTAGCGGGAGGGACAATGAGCAGTTCTTC. Translated: CASSALTSGRDNEQFF.